The present TCR beta chain was sequenced within a study of prognosis after radiotherapy for stage I lung cancer. Study at large: Enrolled patients (around 13 men, roughly six women) had a median age of about 72 years and an age range of roughly 50 to 95 years. Whole-study results and caveats: It was in patients who developed distant metastases that Shannon entropy after stereotactic body radiation therapy was lower.

Without prior chemotherapy, radiotherapy or other malignancies, every patient was node-negative by CT and PET/CT. Investigators drew six milliliters of peripheral blood at each of two time points. From genomic DNA, two-round multiplex PCR was used to amplify TCR beta CDR3. First-round PCR, the initial amplification, used primers specific to each TRBV and TRBJ gene. TCRdb recomputed calls from the multiplex PCR reads with MiXCR, one row per CDR3 protein. The sample yields roughly 13,000 distinct CDR3 sequences, roughly 27% seen once. The germline V and J ends were trimmed by 6 bases and 3 bases, with 19 bases remaining between them. The CDR3 has 16 amino acids. Per germline, CDR1 MRHNA and CDR2 SNTAGT. With respect to this clonotype: Its cognate antigen is unknown.

The receptor's source is a donor aged 50 or older with non-small cell lung cancer. This specimen was PBMCs, taken before or after stereotactic body radiation therapy (not recorded which). V is TRBV6-4 and J is TRBJ2-3; D might be TRBD1 (6 bases). This CDR3 is CASRPGDDSWTDTQYF. As DNA, the CDR3 is TGTGCCAGCAGACCAGGGGACGATAGCTGGACAGATACGCAGTATTTT.